This T cell receptor beta chain was documented in a study of shared clonotypes between healthy human individuals. There are a few counts of this clone. The CDR3 has 14 amino acids. Sequencing used immunoSEQ multiplex PCR; TCRdb keeps in-frame clones, though not all of them. The sample consists of about 110,000 clones, about 63% of them appearing once. Input material: memory CD8+ T cells sorted from blood. Subset indicated: CD45RO+ cells pooled with CCR7-negative TemRA cells. The receptor was isolated from a woman aged 25-40 years in good health. This chain uses TRBV21-1 with TRBJ1-4; the DNA was not compared with TRBD1, the D call given in the table. TRBV21-1 is a pseudogene segment. In DNA form, the CDR3 reads TGTGCCAGCGGGATACAGGGATCTAATGAAAAACTGTTTTTT. Its translation: CASGIQGSNEKLFF.